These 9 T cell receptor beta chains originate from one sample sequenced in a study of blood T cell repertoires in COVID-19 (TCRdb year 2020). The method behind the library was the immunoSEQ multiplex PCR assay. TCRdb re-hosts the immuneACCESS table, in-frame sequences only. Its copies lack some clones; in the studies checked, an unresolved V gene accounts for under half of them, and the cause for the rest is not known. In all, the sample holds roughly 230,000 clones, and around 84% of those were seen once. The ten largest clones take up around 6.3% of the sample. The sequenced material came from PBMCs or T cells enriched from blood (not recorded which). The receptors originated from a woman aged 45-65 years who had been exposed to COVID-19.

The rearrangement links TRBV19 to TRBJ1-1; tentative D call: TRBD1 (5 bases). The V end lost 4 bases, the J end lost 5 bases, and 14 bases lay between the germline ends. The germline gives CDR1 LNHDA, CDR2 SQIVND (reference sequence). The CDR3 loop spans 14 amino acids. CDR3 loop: CASSNPGSRTEAFF. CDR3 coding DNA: TGTGCCAGTAGTAACCCAGGGTCCCGAACTGAAGCTTTCTTT.

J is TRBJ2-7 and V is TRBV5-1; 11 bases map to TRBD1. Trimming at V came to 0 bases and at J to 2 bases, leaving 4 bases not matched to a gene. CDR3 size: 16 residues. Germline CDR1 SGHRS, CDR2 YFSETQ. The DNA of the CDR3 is TGCGCCAGCAGCTTGGGGACAGGGGGCGCTGCCTACGAGCAGTACTTC. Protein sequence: CASSLGTGGAAYEQYF.

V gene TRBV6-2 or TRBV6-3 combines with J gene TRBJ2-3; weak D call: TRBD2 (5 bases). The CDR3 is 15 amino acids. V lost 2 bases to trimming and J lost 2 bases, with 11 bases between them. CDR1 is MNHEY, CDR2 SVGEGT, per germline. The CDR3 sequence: CASSYKILATDTQYF. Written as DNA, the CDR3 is TGTGCCAGCAGTTACAAAATCCTAGCCACAGATACGCAGTATTTT.

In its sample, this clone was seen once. As DNA, the CDR3 is TGTGCCAGCAGTGAAGACGGACAAACTGGAAACACCATATATTTT. It codes for CASSEDGQTGNTIYF. The chain uses TRBV6-1 and TRBJ1-3, with TRBD1 as a possible D gene (5 bases). Trimming shortened V by 1 base and J by 2 bases, and 9 bases separated the two germline ends. Germline-derived CDR1 and CDR2 are MNHNS and SASEGT. The CDR3 is 15 amino acids.

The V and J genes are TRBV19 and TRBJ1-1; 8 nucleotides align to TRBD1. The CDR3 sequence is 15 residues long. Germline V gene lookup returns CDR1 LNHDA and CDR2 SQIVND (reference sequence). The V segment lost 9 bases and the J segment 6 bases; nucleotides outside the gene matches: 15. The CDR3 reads CASLNYGQGDSEAFF. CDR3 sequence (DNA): TGTGCCAGCCTCAATTACGGACAGGGCGACTCTGAAGCTTTCTTT.

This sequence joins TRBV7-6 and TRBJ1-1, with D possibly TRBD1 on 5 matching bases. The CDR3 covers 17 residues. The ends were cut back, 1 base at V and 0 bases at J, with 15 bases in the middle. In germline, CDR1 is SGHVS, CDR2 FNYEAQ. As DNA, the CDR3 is TGTGCCAGCAGCTTAGTGGGGCTGGGGAGGATGAACACTGAAGCTTTCTTT. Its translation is CASSLVGLGRMNTEAFF.

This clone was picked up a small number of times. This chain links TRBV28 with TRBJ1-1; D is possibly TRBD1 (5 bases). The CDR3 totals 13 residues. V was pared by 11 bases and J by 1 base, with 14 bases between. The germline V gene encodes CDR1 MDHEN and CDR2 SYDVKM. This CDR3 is CASRGEGNTEAFF. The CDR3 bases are TGTGCCTCTCGGGGGGAAGGGAACACTGAAGCTTTCTTT.

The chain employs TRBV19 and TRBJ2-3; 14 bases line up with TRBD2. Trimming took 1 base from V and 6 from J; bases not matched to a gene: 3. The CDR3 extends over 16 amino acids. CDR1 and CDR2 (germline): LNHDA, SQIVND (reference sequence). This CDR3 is CASSIGTSGGQDTQYF. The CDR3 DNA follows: TGTGCCAGTAGTATAGGGACTAGCGGGGGGCAGGATACGCAGTATTTT.

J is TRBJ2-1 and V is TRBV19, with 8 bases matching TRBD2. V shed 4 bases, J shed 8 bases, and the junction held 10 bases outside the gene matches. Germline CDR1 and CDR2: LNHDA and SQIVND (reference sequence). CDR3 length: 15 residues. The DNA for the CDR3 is TGTGCCAGTAGTAAGCTCCGGGGGGGCCGCGATGAGCAGTTCTTC. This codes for CASSKLRGGRDEQFF.